These T cell receptor beta chains were read from a single sample in a study of CD8 T cells in ankylosing spondylitis. TCRdb independently ran MiXCR on the 5' RACE reads; one entry per CDR3 protein. The data show 250,000 to 350,000 distinct CDR3 sequences, approximately 8% seen once. The specimen sequenced was blood, either unsorted or a sorted T cell fraction (not recorded which). Receptors originate from a male donor with ankylosing spondylitis. Both conserved end residues are trimmed from each CDR3. A D gene is named only where the DNA matches it firmly.

ASSRDRGSIEQY TRBJ2-7 TRBD1 TRBV4-3
ASSGHLGLAREQY TRBJ2-7 TRBD2 TRBV6-1
ASRRHGQGDQPQH TRBJ1-5 NA TRBV7-2
ASSSGREGLRTDTQY TRBJ2-3 TRBD2 TRBV12-3/TRBV12-4
ASSFGQLRGEKLF TRBJ1-4 NA TRBV11-3
ASGEEGNYEQY TRBJ2-7 NA TRBV6-2/TRBV6-3
ASSPRTTYEQY TRBJ2-7 NA TRBV5-1
ASSPNRASYNEQF TRBJ2-1 NA TRBV19
ASSLVGPREQF TRBJ2-1 NA TRBV7-9
ASSLTLAGKEQF TRBJ2-1 TRBD2 TRBV7-9
ASRKDQGGLQPQH TRBJ1-5 TRBD1 TRBV12-3/TRBV12-4
SASGVWTDGAQPQH TRBJ1-5 NA TRBV20-1
ASSFRGGVYEQY TRBJ2-7 TRBD1 TRBV14
ASSSFTTVTADTQY TRBJ2-3 NA TRBV7-2
ASSETGGAYNEQF TRBJ2-1 TRBD1 TRBV28
ASSQDWGSGLNTEAF TRBJ1-1 NA TRBV3-1
ASSKGLAGDHEQY TRBJ2-7 TRBD2 TRBV28
ASTQRGAYTGELF TRBJ2-2 NA TRBV27
ASSAQRVGTEAF TRBJ1-1 NA TRBV9
ASSLPGDEQF TRBJ2-1 NA TRBV13
ASSYHRGPGANVLT TRBJ2-6 TRBD1 TRBV5-1
ASSLGTSEQF TRBJ2-1 NA TRBV27
ASSLPRSTVYGYT TRBJ1-2 NA TRBV7-9
ATGPAAGGNEKLF TRBJ1-4 TRBD1 TRBV2
ASSYGDRVYGYT TRBJ1-2 TRBD1 TRBV5-1
ASSGGPKQMNSYEQY TRBJ2-7 NA TRBV27
ASSQSGQGSGNQPQH TRBJ1-5 TRBD1 TRBV3-1
ASRKDRSQETQY TRBJ2-5 NA TRBV12-3/TRBV12-4
ASSMWQLGYGYT TRBJ1-2 NA TRBV19
ASSLWGYSYEQY TRBJ2-7 NA TRBV11-2
ASSTNGLAGGGQF TRBJ2-1 TRBD2 TRBV7-3
ASSLTTETYEQY TRBJ2-7 NA TRBV7-2
ASSLVRDRRTDTQY TRBJ2-3 TRBD1 TRBV5-1
ASSQDSTAQY TRBJ2-7 NA TRBV4-2
ASSPFGGQMNTEAF TRBJ1-1 TRBD1 TRBV18
ASSQDPLLDSYNEQF TRBJ2-1 NA TRBV4-3
ASSVGTGYAEAF TRBJ1-1 TRBD1 TRBV7-9
ASSQKQGWSNYGYT TRBJ1-2 TRBD1 TRBV4-1
ASSLFPGQGDNEQY TRBJ2-7 TRBD1 TRBV28
ASSAGLAGSTDTQY TRBJ2-3 TRBD2 TRBV5-1
ASRRLAGQNEQY TRBJ2-7 TRBD2 TRBV2
ASSLDGRLNEKLF TRBJ1-4 NA TRBV7-2
ASSVEGRVVQPQH TRBJ1-5 NA TRBV9
ASSLGTTSSYEQY TRBJ2-7 NA TRBV5-1
ASSLVPGAKNIQY TRBJ2-4 NA TRBV7-2
ASSLEGEGYEQY TRBJ2-7 NA TRBV28